This TCR beta chain derives from a study of Ad26.COV2.S vaccination and SARS-CoV-2 variants. Points from the study as a whole: Reported findings describe substantial breadth in spike-specific CD8+ and CD4+ T cell responses following vaccination.

Germline V gives CDR1 SGHTS, CDR2 YDEGEE. Trimming shortened V by 2 bases and J by 8 bases, and 13 bases separated the two germline ends. The CDR3 runs to 13 residues. On this clone itself: Its antigen is not known.

Profiled with immunoSEQ multiplex PCR; TCRdb holds only in-frame clones, not every one. This sample has a few hundred thousand clones, with around 90% found just once. The treatment is: around 19 received Ad26.COV2.S at low or high dose, single or two shots; 5 received placebo; per-sample allocation not given. Vaccine and placebo recipients were sampled on day 63 after the first injection. The chain recombines TRBV5-8 with TRBJ1-2, with D possibly being TRBD1 (6 bases). This clonotype originated in a person between 18 and 65 years old who received the Ad26.COV2.S COVID-19 vaccine or a placebo. Sample: peripheral blood, taken in a trial of Ad26.COV2.S vaccine versus placebo. The CDR3 bases are TGTGCCAGCAGCTTTCAACAGGGCGACGGCTACACCTTC. This encodes CASSFQQGDGYTF.